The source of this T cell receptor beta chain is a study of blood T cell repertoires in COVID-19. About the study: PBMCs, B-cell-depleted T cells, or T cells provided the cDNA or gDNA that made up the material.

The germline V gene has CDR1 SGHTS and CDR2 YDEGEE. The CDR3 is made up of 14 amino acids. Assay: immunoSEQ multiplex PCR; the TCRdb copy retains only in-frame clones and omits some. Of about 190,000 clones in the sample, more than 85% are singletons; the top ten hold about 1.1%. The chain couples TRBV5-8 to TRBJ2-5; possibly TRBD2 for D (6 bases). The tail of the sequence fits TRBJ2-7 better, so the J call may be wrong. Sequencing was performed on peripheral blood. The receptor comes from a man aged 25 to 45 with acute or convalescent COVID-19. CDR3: CASSPGLILYEQYF. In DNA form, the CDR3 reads TGTGCCAGCAGTCCGGGACTCATCCTCTACGAGCAGTACTTC.